These 14 T cell receptor beta chains originate from one sample sequenced in a study of blood T cell repertoires in COVID-19. Profiling relied on immunoSEQ multiplex PCR, and the TCRdb table lists in-frame clones only, not all of them. The table has some 110,000 clones, around 86% seen once; the top ten hold 6.5% to 10%. The sample taken for sequencing was peripheral blood. The source is a man between 65 and 85 years old with acute or convalescent COVID-19.

The chain recombines TRBV9 with TRBJ1-2, with D unclear. The germline CDR1 and CDR2 sequences are SGDLS and YYNGEE. This CDR3 comprises 15 residues. Trimming cost V 0 bases and J 5 bases, with 14 bases left between them. The CDR3 loop reads CASSVDRSPTYGYTF. In DNA form, the CDR3 reads TGTGCCAGCAGCGTAGATCGTAGCCCCACATATGGCTACACCTTC.

The chain links TRBV18 to TRBJ2-5, with D possibly matching TRBD1 (6 bases). Looked up from germline, CDR1 is KGHSH and CDR2 is LQKENI. Trimming removed 6 bases at V and 5 bases at J, with 10 bases between. This CDR3 has 12 residues. The DNA of the CDR3 is TGTGCCAGCTCGCCTCAGGGGGAGACCCAGTACTTC. Translated, it gives CASSPQGETQYF.

The chain carries TRBV5-6 and TRBJ2-5; the D gene is possibly TRBD2 (5 bases). V shed 0 bases and J shed 4 bases, with 13 bases lying between them. CDR1 is SGHDT and CDR2 is YYEEEE in the germline V gene. The CDR3 is 15 amino acids. The CDR3 sequence: CASSLAPGLGETQYF. CDR3 bases: TGTGCCAGCAGCTTGGCCCCGGGGTTAGGAGAGACCCAGTACTTC.

V gene TRBV5-4 combines with J gene TRBJ2-7; 7 nucleotides line up with TRBD2. Germline-derived CDR1 and CDR2 are SGHNT and YYREEE (reference sequence). This CDR3 is built from 14 residues. J was trimmed by 2 bases and V by 5 bases; bases with no gene match: 7. The CDR3: CASSHGGYAYEQYF. The CDR3 DNA sequence: TGTGCCAGCAGTCACGGGGGGTACGCCTACGAGCAGTACTTC.

The V and J genes are TRBV7-9 and TRBJ2-3; 11 bases map to TRBD2. CDR3 length: 13 amino acids. Germline V gene data show CDR1 as SEHNR and CDR2 as FQNEAQ (reference sequence). The CDR3 DNA is TGTGCGCTGCTAGCGGGGGGTAAAGATACGCAGTATTTT. This sequence encodes CALLAGGKDTQYF.

This chain links TRBV28 with TRBJ2-3; D is perhaps TRBD2 (6 bases). This CDR3 has 15 residues. Germline CDR1 is MDHEN and CDR2 is SYDVKM. Trimming removed 7 bases at V and 2 bases at J, with 16 bases between. The CDR3 loop reads CASNLSGSDTDTQYF. DNA for the CDR3: TGTGCCAGCAATTTGAGCGGGTCAGACACAGATACGCAGTATTTT.

This clone has more than one count but fewer than ten. This sequence joins TRBV15 and TRBJ2-1, with TRBD1 identical over 7 bases. The J segment lost 2 bases and the V segment lost 8 bases, leaving 6 bases of the junction unmatched. This CDR3 has 14 residues. Germline V gene data show CDR1 as LNHNV and CDR2 as YYDKDF (reference sequence). This CDR3 reads CATLRDRTYNEQFF. The CDR3 coding sequence is TGTGCCACCCTCCGGGACAGAACCTACAATGAGCAGTTCTTC.

This clone was picked up one time. V usage is TRBV10-3 and J usage is TRBJ2-3; 7 nucleotides agree with TRBD1. The junction had 3 bases not matched to a gene; V was cut back by 5 bases and J by 1 base. The germline CDR1 and CDR2 sequences are ENHRY and SYGVKD. The CDR3 contains 14 residues. The CDR3 sequence is CAISNDRGTDTQYF. In nucleotides, the CDR3 is TGTGCCATCAGTAATGACAGGGGCACAGATACGCAGTATTTT.

Regarding this clone: Other DNA sequences of this sample code for an identical CDR3. The chain is built from TRBV6-5 and TRBJ1-2; 8 bases fit TRBD1. The CDR3 extends over 13 amino acids. J gave up 4 bases and V 8 bases, and 6 bases lay outside the gene matches. Germline V lookup: CDR1 MNHEY, CDR2 SVGAGI. The CDR3 DNA is TGTGCCAGCCGAGAGACAGGGGCCTATGGCTACACCTTC. Encoded protein: CASRETGAYGYTF.

The chain carries TRBV6-5 and TRBJ1-1; TRBD1 might be the D (5 bases). This CDR3 has 13 amino acids. Germline V gene lookup returns CDR1 MNHEY and CDR2 SVGAGI. Trimming cost V 6 bases and J 4 bases, with 12 bases left between them. This CDR3 is CASSRVLSTEAFF. The CDR3 nucleotides read TGTGCCAGCAGCAGGGTATTGAGCACTGAAGCTTTCTTT.

V usage is TRBV7-8 and J usage is TRBJ2-3; no clear D gene. Germline V gene sequence: CDR1 SGHVS, CDR2 FQNEAQ. The CDR3 has 12 residues. The V gene lost 3 bases and the J gene lost 6 bases, with 7 bases spanning the gap. The CDR3 DNA reads as TGTGCCAGCAGCTTGAGGTGGGATACGCAGTATTTT. Its protein is CASSLRWDTQYF.

The rearrangement uses TRBV5-6 and TRBJ1-4; 7 bases line up with TRBD1. Germline V gene sequence: CDR1 SGHDT, CDR2 YYEEEE. The CDR3 consists of 17 residues. Germline trimming cut 3 bases from V and 3 bases from J; bases unmatched to any gene: 11. The CDR3 coding sequence is TGTGCCAGCAGCTCAGGACAGGATCGGTGGGCTAATGAAAAACTGTTTTTT. Translation gives CASSSGQDRWANEKLFF.

This chain uses TRBV6-5 with TRBJ1-3; 10 bases line up with TRBD1. The CDR3 spans 14 residues. V was pared by 8 bases and J by 3 bases, with 4 bases of the junction left unmatched. Germline values: CDR1 MNHEY, CDR2 SVGAGI. CDR3 protein: CASGDRGHGNTIYF. The CDR3 nucleotides read TGTGCCAGCGGAGACAGGGGGCATGGAAACACCATATATTTT.

The rearrangement joins TRBV19 to TRBJ1-1, with 7 bases that match TRBD1. The germline V gene encodes CDR1 LNHDA and CDR2 SQIVND (reference sequence). The CDR3 spans 15 residues. Trimming cost V 7 bases and J 1 base; bases outside gene matches: 9. In DNA, the CDR3 is TGTGCCAGTAACCCCTCAGGGACAGCGAACACTGAAGCTTTCTTT. Translating gives CASNPSGTANTEAFF.